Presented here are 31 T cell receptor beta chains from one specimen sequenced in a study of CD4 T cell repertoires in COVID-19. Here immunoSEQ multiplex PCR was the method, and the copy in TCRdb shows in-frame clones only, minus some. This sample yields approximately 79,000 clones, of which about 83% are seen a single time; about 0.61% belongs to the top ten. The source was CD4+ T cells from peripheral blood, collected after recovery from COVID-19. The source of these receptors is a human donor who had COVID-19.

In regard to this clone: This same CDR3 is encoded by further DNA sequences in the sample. The CDR3: CAWSVGETQYF. The CDR3 DNA reads as TGTGCCTGGAGTGTAGGCGAGACCCAGTACTTC. V gene TRBV30 combines with J gene TRBJ2-5; D is unclear. From germline, CDR1 is GTSNPN and CDR2 SVGIG (reference sequence). Trimming cost V 0 bases and J 5 bases, with 4 bases left between them. This CDR3 comprises 11 residues.

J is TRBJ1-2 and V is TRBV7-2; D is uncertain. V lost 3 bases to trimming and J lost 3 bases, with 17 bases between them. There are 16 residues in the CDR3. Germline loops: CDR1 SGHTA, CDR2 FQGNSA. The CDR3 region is CASSLDPLASHYGYTF. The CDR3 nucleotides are TGTGCCAGCAGCTTGGACCCGTTGGCGAGTCACTATGGCTACACCTTC.

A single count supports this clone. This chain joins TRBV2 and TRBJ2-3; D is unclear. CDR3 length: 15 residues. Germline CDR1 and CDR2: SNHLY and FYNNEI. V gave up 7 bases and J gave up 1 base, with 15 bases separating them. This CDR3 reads CASTHRVLGTDTQYF. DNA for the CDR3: TGTGCCAGCACCCATCGTGTACTCGGCACAGATACGCAGTATTTT.

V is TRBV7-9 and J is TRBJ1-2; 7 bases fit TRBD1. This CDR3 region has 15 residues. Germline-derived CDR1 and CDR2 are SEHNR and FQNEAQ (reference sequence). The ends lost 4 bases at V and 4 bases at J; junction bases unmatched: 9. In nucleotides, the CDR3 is TGTGCCAGCAGCTCAGGACAGGTTCGGGGCTATGGCTACACCTTC. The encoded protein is CASSSGQVRGYGYTF.

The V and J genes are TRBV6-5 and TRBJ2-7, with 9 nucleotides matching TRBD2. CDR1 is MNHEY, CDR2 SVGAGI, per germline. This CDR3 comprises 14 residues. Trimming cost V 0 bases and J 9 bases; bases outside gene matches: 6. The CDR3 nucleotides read TGTGCCAGCAGTTACTCGGCGGGAGGGCTCGGGCAGTACTTC. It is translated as CASSYSAGGLGQYF.

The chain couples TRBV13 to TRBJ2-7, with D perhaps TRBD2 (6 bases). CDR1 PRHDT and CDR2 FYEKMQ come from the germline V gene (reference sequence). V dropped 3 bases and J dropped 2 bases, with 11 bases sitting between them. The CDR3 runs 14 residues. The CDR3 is CASSLRRGPYEQYF. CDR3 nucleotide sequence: TGTGCCAGCAGCTTGCGGAGGGGCCCCTACGAGCAGTACTTC.

CDR3 loop: CASSLDRVAGFNEQFF. Here the CDR3 DNA reads TGTGCCAGCAGCTTAGATCGAGTAGCGGGCTTCAATGAGCAGTTCTTC. The rearrangement uses TRBV11-2 and TRBJ2-1, with TRBD2 identical over 7 bases. V lost 0 bases and J lost 6; bases outside the gene matches: 8. Germline CDR1 reads SGHAT; CDR2 reads FQNNGV. The CDR3 has 16 amino acids. The whole variable domain, remainder taken from reference TRBV11-2 and TRBJ2-1, is EAGVAQSPRYKIIEKRQSVAFWCNPISGHATLYWYQQILGQGPKLLIQFQNNGVVDDSQLPKDRFSAERLKGVDSTLKIQPAKLEDSAVYLCASSLDRVAGFNEQFFGPGTRLTVL.

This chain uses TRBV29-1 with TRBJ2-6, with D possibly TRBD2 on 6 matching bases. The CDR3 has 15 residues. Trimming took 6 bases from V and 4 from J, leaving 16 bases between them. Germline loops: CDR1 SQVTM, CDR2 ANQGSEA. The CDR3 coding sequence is TGCAGCGTCGCCACAGGAGGGTTAGGGGCCAACGTCCTGACTTTC. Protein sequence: CSVATGGLGANVLTF.

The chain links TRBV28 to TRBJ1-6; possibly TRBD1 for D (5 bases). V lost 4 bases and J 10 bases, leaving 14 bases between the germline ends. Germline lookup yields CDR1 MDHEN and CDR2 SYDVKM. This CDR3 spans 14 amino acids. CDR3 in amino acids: CASSYSGTGSPLHF. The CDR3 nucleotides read TGTGCCAGCAGTTACTCGGGGACTGGGTCACCCCTCCACTTT.

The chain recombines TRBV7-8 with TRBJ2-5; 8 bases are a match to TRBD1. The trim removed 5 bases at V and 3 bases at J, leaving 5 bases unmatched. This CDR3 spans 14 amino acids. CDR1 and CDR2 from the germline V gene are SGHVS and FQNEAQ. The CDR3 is CASSPGTGKETQYF. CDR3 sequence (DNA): TGTGCCAGCAGCCCCGGGACAGGAAAAGAGACCCAGTACTTC.

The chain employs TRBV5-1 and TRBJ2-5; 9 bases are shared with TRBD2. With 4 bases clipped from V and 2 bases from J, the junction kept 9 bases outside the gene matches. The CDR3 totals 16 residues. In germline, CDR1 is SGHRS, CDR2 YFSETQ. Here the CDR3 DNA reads TGCGCCAGCAGCCCGGGACTAGCACCATCGCAAGAGACCCAGTACTTC. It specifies CASSPGLAPSQETQYF.

This CDR3 is CASRVGTGVSETQYF. As DNA, the CDR3 is TGTGCCAGCAGAGTGGGGACAGGGGTTTCGGAGACCCAGTACTTC. J is TRBJ2-5 and V is TRBV21-1; the table gives TRBD1 as D, unverified against the DNA. TRBV21-1 is a pseudogene locus. The CDR3 extends over 15 amino acids.

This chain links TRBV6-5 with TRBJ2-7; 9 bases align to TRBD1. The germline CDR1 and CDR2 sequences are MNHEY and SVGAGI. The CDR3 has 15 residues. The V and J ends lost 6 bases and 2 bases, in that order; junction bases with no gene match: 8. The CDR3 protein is CASRGQGTGPYEQYF. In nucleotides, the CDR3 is TGTGCCAGCAGGGGACAAGGGACAGGGCCCTACGAGCAGTACTTC.

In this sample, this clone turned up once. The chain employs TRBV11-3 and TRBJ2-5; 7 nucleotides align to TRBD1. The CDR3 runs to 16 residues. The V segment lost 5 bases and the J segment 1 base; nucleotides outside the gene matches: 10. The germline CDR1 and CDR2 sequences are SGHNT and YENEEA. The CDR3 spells CASSPGEGATQETQYF. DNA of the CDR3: TGTGCCAGCAGCCCAGGAGAGGGGGCGACCCAAGAGACCCAGTACTTC.

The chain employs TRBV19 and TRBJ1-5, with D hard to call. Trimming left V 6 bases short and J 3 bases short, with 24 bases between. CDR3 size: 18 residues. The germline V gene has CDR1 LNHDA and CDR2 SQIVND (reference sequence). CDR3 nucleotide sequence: TGTGCCAGTAGCCCCCCGCCACGTGTCCTAGGCCCCAATCAGCCCCAGCATTTT. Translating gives CASSPPPRVLGPNQPQHF.

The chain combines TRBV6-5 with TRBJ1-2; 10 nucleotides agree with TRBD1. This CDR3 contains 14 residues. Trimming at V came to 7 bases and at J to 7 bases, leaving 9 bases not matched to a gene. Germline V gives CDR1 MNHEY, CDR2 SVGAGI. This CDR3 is CASIPTGGVRGYTF. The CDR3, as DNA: TGTGCCAGCATCCCGACAGGGGGCGTTCGTGGCTACACCTTC.

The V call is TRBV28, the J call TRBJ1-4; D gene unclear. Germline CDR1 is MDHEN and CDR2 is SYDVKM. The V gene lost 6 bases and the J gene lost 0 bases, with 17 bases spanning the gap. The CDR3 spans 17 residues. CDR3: CASRRRRSRTTNEKLFF. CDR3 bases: TGTGCCAGCAGGCGACGGCGGTCTCGGACAACTAATGAAAAACTGTTTTTT.

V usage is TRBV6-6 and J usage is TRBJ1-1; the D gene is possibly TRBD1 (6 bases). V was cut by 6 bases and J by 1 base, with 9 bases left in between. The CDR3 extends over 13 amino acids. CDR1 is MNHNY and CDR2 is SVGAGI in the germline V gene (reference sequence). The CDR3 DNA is TGTGCCAGCAGCTGGGGACAGAACACTGAAGCTTTCTTT. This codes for CASSWGQNTEAFF.

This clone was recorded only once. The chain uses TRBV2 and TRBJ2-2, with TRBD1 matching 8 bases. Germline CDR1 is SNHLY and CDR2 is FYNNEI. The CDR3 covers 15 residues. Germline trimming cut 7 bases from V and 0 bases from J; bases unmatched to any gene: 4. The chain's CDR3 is CASKDRVSNTGELFF. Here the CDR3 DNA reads TGTGCCAGCAAGGACAGGGTGTCGAACACCGGGGAGCTGTTTTTT.

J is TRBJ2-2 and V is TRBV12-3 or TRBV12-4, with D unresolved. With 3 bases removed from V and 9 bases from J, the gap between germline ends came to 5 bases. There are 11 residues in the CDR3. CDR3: CASSFRRELFF. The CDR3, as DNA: TGTGCCAGCAGTTTTCGCCGGGAGCTGTTTTTT.

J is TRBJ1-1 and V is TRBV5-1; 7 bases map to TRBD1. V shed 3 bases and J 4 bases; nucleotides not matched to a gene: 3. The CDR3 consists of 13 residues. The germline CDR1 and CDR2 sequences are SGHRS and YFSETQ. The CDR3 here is CASSSTGTTEAFF. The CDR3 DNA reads TGCGCCAGCAGCTCGACAGGGACCACTGAAGCTTTCTTT. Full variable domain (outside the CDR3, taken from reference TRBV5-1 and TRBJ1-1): KAGVTQTPRYLIKTRGQQVTLSCSPISGHRSVSWYQQTPGQGLQFLFEYFSETQRNKGNFPGRFSGRQFSNSRSEMNVSTLELGDSALYLCASSSTGTTEAFFGQGTRLTVV.

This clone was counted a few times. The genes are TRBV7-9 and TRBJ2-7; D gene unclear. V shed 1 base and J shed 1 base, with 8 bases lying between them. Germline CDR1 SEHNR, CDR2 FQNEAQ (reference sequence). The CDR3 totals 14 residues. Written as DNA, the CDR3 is TGTGCCAGCAGCTTAGACGGCGGATCCTACGAGCAGTACTTC. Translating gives CASSLDGGSYEQYF.

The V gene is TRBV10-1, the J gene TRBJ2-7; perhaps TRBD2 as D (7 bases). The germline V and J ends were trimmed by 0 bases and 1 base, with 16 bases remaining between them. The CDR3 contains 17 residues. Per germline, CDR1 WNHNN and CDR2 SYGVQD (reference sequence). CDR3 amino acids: CASSESIGRGPSYEQYF. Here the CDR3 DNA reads TGCGCCAGCAGTGAGTCGATAGGGCGGGGGCCTTCCTACGAGCAGTACTTC.

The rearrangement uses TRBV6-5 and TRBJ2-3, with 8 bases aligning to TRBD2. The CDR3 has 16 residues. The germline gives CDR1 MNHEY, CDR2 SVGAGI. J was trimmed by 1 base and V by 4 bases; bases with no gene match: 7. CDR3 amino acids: CASSFSPAGGTDTQYF. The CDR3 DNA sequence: TGTGCCAGCAGTTTTAGCCCAGCGGGAGGCACAGATACGCAGTATTTT.

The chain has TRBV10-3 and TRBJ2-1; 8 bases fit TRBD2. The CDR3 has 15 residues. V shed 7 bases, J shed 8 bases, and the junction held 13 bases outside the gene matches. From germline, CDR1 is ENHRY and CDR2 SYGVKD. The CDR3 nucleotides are TGTGCCATCAAGGCTAGCGGGTGGTCCAGCGATGAGCAGTTCTTC. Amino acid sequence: CAIKASGWSSDEQFF.

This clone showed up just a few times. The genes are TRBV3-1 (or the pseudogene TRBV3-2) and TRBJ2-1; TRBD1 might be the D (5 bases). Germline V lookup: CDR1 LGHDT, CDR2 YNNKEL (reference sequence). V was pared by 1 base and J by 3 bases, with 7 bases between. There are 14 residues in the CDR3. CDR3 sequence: CASSQGGSYNEQFF. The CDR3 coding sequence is TGTGCCAGCAGCCAAGGGGGCAGCTACAATGAGCAGTTCTTC.

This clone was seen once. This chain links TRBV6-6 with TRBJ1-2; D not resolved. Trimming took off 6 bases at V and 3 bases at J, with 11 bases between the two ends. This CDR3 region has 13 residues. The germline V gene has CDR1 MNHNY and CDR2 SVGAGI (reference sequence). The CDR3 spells CASSHGRDYGYTF. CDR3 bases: TGTGCCAGCAGCCACGGGAGGGACTATGGCTACACCTTC.

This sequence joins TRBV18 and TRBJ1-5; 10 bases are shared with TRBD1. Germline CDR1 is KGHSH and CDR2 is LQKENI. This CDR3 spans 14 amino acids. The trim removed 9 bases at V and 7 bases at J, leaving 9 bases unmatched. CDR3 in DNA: TGTGCCAGTTCCGGGACAGGGGATGTCCAGCCCCAGCATTTT. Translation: CASSGTGDVQPQHF.

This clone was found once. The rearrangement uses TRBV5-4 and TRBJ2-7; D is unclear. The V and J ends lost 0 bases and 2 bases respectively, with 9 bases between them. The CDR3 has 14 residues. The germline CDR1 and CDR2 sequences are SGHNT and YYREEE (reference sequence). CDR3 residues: CASSLGPPTYEQYF. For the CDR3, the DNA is TGTGCCAGCAGCTTGGGGCCCCCCACCTACGAGCAGTACTTC.

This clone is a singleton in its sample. The CDR3 DNA sequence: TGCGCCAGCAGCTCGCGGAATTCTGACACAGATACGCAGTATTTT. Translating gives CASSSRNSDTDTQYF. V usage is TRBV5-1 and J usage is TRBJ2-3; D gene unclear. CDR3 length equals 15 residues. From germline, CDR1 is SGHRS and CDR2 YFSETQ. V was trimmed by 3 bases and J by 2 bases, leaving 13 bases between them.

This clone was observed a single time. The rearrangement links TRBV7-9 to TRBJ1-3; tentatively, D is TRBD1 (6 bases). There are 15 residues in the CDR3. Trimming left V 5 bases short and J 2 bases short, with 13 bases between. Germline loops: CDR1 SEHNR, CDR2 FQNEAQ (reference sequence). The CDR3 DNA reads TGTGCCAGCAGCGCAGGGGAAATAACTGGAAACACCATATATTTT. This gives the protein CASSAGEITGNTIYF.